This T cell receptor beta chain was identified in a study of T cell responses to AZD1222 COVID-19 vaccine. Here immunoSEQ multiplex PCR was the method, and the copy in TCRdb shows in-frame clones only, minus some. The sample yields roughly 99,000 clones, more than 70% seen once. Details on this clone: As yet, its antigen is unknown.

Study-level points and caveats: Vaccination with two AZD1222 doses was followed by a rise in Spike-specific TCR breadth and depth. Repertoires were obtained only post-peak T cell response. Among those given AZD1222, only six were seropositive at baseline. Across the whole spike, CD4 TCRs peaked at regions 160-218 and 743-854.

This receptor was identified in an adult in good health. The sample here was peripheral blood, taken on day 0 of AZD1222 vaccination.

The DNA for the CDR3 is TGCAGCGTTGAGCGGGCTAGCGGCCCCACAAACATTCAGTACTTC. It encodes CSVERASGPTNIQYF. V usage is TRBV29-1 and J usage is TRBJ2-4; 7 bases line up with TRBD2. The germline V gene has CDR1 SQVTM and CDR2 ANQGSEA. V gave up 3 bases and J gave up 6 bases; unmatched junction bases: 11. This CDR3 contains 15 residues. Full variable domain (remainder filled in from reference TRBV29-1 and TRBJ2-4): SAVISQKPSRDICQRGTSLTIQCQVDSQVTMMFWYRQQPGQSLTLIATANQGSEATYESGFVIDKFPISRPNLTFSTLTVSNMSPEDSSIYLCSVERASGPTNIQYFGAGTRLSVL.